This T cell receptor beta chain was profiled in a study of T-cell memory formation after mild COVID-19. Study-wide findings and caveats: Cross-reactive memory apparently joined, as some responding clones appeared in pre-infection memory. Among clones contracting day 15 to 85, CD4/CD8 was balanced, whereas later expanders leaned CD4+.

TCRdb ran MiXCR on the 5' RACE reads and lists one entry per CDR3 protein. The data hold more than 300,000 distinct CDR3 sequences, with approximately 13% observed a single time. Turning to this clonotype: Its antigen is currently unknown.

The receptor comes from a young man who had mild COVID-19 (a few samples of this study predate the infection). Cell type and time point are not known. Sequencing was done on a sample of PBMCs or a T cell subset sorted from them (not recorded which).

The CDR3 region is CATSGDSNQPQHF. The CDR3 nucleotides are TGTGCCACCAGTGGGGATAGCAATCAGCCCCAGCATTTT. The V call is TRBV24-1, the J call TRBJ1-5; D is ambiguous. The CDR3 runs 13 residues. The V end was cut by 5 bases, the J end by 0 bases, with 4 bases between. Germline CDR1 KGHDR, CDR2 SFDVKD.